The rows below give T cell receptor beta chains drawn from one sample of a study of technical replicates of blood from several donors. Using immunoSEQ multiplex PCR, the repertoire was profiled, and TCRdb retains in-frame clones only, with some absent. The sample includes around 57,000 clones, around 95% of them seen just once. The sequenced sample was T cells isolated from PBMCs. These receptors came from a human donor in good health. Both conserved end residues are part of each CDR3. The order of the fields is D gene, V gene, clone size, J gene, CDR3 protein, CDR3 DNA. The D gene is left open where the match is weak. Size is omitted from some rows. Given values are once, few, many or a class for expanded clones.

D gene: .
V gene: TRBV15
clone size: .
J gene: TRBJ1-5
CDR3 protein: CATSPGGNQPQHF
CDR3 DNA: TGTGCCACCAGCCCAGGGGGCAATCAGCCCCAGCATTTT

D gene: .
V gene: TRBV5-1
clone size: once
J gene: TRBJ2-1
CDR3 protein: CASSLPGNEQFF
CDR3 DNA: TGCGCCAGCAGCTTGCCGGGCAATGAGCAGTTCTTC

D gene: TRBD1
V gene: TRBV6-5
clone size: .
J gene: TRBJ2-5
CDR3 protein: CATRKTGETQYF
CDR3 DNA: TGTGCTACCCGAAAGACAGGGGAGACCCAGTACTTC

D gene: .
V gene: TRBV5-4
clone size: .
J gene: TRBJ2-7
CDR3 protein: CASSQVGYEQYF
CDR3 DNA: TGTGCCAGCAGCCAGGTGGGCTACGAGCAGTACTTC

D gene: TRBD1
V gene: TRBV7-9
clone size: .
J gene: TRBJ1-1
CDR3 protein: CASSLADRANTEAFF
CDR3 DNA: TGTGCCAGCAGCTTGGCGGACAGGGCGAACACTGAAGCTTTCTTT

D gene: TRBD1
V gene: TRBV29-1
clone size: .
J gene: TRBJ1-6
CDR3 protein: CSPDRGVSYNSPLHF
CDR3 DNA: TGCAGTCCCGACAGGGGCGTCTCCTATAATTCACCCCTCCACTTT

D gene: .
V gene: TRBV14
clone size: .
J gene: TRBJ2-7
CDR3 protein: CASSDRDLPPYEQYF
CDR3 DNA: TGTGCCAGCAGCGACCGGGACTTGCCCCCTTACGAGCAGTACTTC

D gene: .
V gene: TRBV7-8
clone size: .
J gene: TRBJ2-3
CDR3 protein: CASSPLEGGGSTDTQYF
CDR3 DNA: TGTGCCAGCAGCCCTCTCGAGGGGGGGGGTAGCACAGATACGCAGTATTTT

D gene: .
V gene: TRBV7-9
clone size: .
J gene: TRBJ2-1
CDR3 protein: CASRSRTLHNEQFF
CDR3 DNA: TGTGCCAGCAGATCTAGGACACTTCACAATGAGCAGTTCTTC

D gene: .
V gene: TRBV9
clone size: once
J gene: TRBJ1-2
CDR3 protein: CASSVGGGPSGYTF
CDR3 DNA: TGTGCCAGCAGCGTAGGGGGGGGCCCGTCGGGCTACACCTTC

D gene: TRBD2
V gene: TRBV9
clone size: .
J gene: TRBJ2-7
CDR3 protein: CASSPPRGLAGGLSYEQYF
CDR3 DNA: TGTGCCAGCAGCCCACCTCGGGGGCTAGCGGGGGGCCTCTCCTACGAGCAGTACTTC

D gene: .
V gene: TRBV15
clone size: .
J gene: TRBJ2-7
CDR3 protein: CATSRGGGALGEQYF
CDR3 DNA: TGTGCCACCAGCAGAGGTGGGGGCGCTTTAGGCGAGCAGTACTTC

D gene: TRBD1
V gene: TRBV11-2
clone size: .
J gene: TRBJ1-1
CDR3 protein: CASSGQGLNTEAFF
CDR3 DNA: TGTGCCAGCAGCGGACAGGGTTTGAACACTGAAGCTTTCTTT

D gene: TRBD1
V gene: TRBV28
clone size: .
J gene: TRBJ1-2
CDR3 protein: CASSTQGVEGYTF
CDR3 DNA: TGTGCCAGCAGTACTCAGGGGGTTGAGGGCTACACCTTC

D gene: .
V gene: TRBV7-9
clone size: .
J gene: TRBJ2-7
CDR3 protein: CASSLESGNYEQYF
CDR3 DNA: TGTGCCAGCAGCTTAGAATCCGGGAACTACGAGCAGTACTTC

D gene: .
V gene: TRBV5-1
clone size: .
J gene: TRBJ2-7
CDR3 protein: CASSLQNEQYF
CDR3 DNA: TGCGCCAGCAGCTTGCAGAACGAGCAGTACTTC

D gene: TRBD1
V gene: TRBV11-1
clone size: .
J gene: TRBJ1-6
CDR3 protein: CASSLNRGKTNSPLHF
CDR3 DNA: TGTGCCAGCAGCTTAAACAGGGGTAAAACTAATTCACCCCTCCACTTT

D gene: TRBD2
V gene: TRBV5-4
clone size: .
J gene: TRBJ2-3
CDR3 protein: CASSLAGGPYTQYF
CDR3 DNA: TGTGCCAGCAGCTTAGCGGGAGGGCCTTATACGCAGTATTTT

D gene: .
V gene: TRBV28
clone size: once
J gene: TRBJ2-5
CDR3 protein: CASSIISSVQETQYF
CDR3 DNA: TGTGCCAGCAGTATCATCTCTAGCGTACAAGAGACCCAGTACTTC

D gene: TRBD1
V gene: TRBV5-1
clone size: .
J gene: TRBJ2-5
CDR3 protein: CASSLGQGGETQYF
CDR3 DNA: TGCGCCAGCAGCTTGGGACAGGGGGGGGAGACCCAGTACTTC

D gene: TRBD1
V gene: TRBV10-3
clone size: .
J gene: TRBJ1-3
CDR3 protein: CAISAGGGTGNTIYF
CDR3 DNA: TGTGCCATCAGTGCCGGAGGGGGCACTGGAAACACCATATATTTT

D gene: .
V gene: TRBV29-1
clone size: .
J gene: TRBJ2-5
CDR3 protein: CSVARGKQETQYF
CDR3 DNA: TGCAGCGTTGCCCGGGGGAAACAAGAGACCCAGTACTTC

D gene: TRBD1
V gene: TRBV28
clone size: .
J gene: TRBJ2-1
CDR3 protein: CASSTLGQGRYNEQFF
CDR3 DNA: TGTGCCAGCAGTACCCTAGGACAGGGGCGCTACAATGAGCAGTTCTTC

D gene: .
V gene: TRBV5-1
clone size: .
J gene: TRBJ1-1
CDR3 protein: CASRQTGGSDTEAFF
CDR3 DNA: TGCGCCAGCAGACAGACGGGGGGATCTGACACTGAAGCTTTCTTT

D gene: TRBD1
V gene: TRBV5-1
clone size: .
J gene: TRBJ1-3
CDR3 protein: CASSVGQNSGNTIYF
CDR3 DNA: TGCGCCAGCAGCGTGGGACAGAACTCTGGAAACACCATATATTTT

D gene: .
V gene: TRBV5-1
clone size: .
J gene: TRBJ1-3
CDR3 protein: CASSLVGGNTIYF
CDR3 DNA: TGCGCCAGCAGCTTGGTCGGTGGAAACACCATATATTTT

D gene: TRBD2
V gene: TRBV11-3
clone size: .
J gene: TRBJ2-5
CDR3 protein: CASSLRGKETQYF
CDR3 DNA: TGTGCCAGCAGCTTGCGGGGGAAAGAGACCCAGTACTTC

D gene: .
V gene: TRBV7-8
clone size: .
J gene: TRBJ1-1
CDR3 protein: CASRPRGNTEAFF
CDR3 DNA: TGTGCCAGCAGGCCGCGGGGGAACACTGAAGCTTTCTTT

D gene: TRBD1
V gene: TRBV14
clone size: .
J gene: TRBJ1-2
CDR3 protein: CASSQDTTGDPRLYGYTF
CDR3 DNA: TGTGCCAGCAGCCAAGACACGACAGGGGACCCGCGACTATATGGCTACACCTTC

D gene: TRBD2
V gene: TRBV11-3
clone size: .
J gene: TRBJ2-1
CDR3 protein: CASSLGGSGLNEQFF
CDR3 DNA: TGTGCCAGCAGCTTAGGCGGTAGCGGGTTGAATGAGCAGTTCTTC

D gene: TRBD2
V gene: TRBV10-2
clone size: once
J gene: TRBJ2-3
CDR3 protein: CASGTSGLDTQYF
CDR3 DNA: TGCGCCAGCGGGACTAGCGGGTTAGATACGCAGTATTTT

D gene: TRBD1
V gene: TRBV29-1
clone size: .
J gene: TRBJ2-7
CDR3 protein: CSVLTGGIYEQYF
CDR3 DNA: TGCAGCGTCCTGACAGGGGGGATATACGAGCAGTACTTC

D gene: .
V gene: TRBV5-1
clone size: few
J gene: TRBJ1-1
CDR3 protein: CASSLTGQTNTEAFF
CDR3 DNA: TGCGCCAGCAGCCTAACTGGACAGACGAACACTGAAGCTTTCTTT

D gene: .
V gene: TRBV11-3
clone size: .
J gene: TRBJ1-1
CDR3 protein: CASGARSTEAFF
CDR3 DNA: TGTGCCAGTGGGGCTAGGAGCACTGAAGCTTTCTTT

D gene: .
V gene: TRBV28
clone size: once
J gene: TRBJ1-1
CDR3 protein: CATVIHQGGAFF
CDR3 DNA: TGTGCCACCGTAATACACCAGGGAGGCGCTTTCTTT

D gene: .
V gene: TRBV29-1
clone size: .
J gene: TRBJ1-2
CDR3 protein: CSVFGFSGVAGYTF
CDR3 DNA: TGCAGCGTTTTTGGCTTTTCGGGGGTCGCCGGCTACACCTTC

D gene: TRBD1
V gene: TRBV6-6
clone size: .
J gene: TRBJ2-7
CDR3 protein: CASSNLAGGETFEQYF
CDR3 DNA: TGTGCCAGCAGTAATCTAGCAGGGGGAGAGACCTTTGAGCAGTACTTC

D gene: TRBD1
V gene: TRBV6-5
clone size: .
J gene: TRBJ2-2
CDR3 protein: CASRPGQGLSGELFF
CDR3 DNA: TGTGCCAGCAGACCGGGACAGGGGTTATCAGGGGAGCTGTTTTTT